These T cell receptor beta chains were read from a single sample in a study of identifying expanded T cells in peripheral blood. Here immunoSEQ multiplex PCR was the method, and the copy in TCRdb shows in-frame clones only, minus some. The sample consists of about 58,000 clones, roughly nine tenths of them appearing once. Sequenced sample: blood. The receptors shown here come from a person aged 18 to 75 in good health. Each CDR3 is given with its conserved first and last residue. Each record gives: V gene, D gene, J gene, CDR3 length, clone size, CDR3 DNA, CDR3 protein. The D gene is left open where the match is weak. Rows give clone size only sometimes, using once, few, many, or a class for an expanded clone.

TRBV7-9	TRBD2	TRBJ2-1	15	few	TGTGCCAGCACCCTAAGCGGGGGCCCCTACAATGAGCAGTTCTTC	CASTLSGGPYNEQFF
TRBV10-3	NA	TRBJ1-2	15	NA	TGTGCCATCCGCCAAGAGGGTGACATTAACTATGGCTACACCTTC	CAIRQEGDINYGYTF
TRBV28	TRBD2	TRBJ2-3	17	NA	TGTGCCAGCAGTTCCCAACTAGCGGGGGGGCCACCAGATACGCAGTATTTT	CASSSQLAGGPPDTQYF
TRBV6-6	TRBD1	TRBJ1-4	14	NA	TGTGCCAGCAGTTACGGGACAGGGAATGAAAAACTGTTTTTT	CASSYGTGNEKLFF
TRBV19	NA	TRBJ2-2	14	NA	TGTGCCAGTAGTATTGGACTTAACACCGGGGAGCTGTTTTTT	CASSIGLNTGELFF
TRBV25-1	TRBD1	TRBJ1-1	14	NA	TGTGCCAGCAGTTTCCAGGGGGGGAGCACTGAAGCTTTCTTT	CASSFQGGSTEAFF
TRBV10-3	TRBD1	TRBJ1-1	13	NA	TGTGCCATCAGTGAGTCTGGGACAGGTGAAGCTTTCTTT	CAISESGTGEAFF
TRBV10-1	NA	TRBJ1-1	13	NA	TGCGCCAGCAGTACCGACAGGTTCACTGAAGCTTTCTTT	CASSTDRFTEAFF
TRBV27	NA	TRBJ1-2	15	NA	TGTGCCAGCCGGTCCCTCTACCGACGTTACTATGGCTACACCTTC	CASRSLYRRYYGYTF
TRBV18	TRBD1	TRBJ1-1	15	NA	TGTGCCAGCTCACCGGGACAGGGGAGGAACACTGAAGCTTTCTTT	CASSPGQGRNTEAFF
TRBV2	TRBD2	TRBJ2-3	15	NA	TGTGCCAGCGCCATGACTAGCGGGGTGTACGATACGCAGTATTTT	CASAMTSGVYDTQYF
TRBV19	NA	TRBJ1-1	12	once	TGTGCCAGTAGTAAATGGAACACTGAAGCTTTCTTT	CASSKWNTEAFF
TRBV6-6	TRBD2	TRBJ2-7	16	NA	TGTGCCAGCAGGCAAGAACCAGCGGGACTAGGGATCGAGCAGTACTTC	CASRQEPAGLGIEQYF
TRBV5-1	NA	TRBJ1-2	14	NA	TGCGCCAGCAGCTTGGCCGCGGCAGGGCATGGCTACACCTTC	CASSLAAAGHGYTF
TRBV4-1	NA	TRBJ2-3	17	NA	TGCGCCAGCAGCCAAGAATTCGGCAGGGCAGTCCCAGATACGCAGTATTTT	CASSQEFGRAVPDTQYF
TRBV7-8	NA	TRBJ2-5	14	once	TGTGCCAGCAGCTTAGTGGTAGGGCAAGAGACCCAGTACTTC	CASSLVVGQETQYF
TRBV9	NA	TRBJ2-2	16	NA	TGTGCCAGCAGCTCGACGGGCAGGGCGAACACCGGGGAGCTGTTTTTT	CASSSTGRANTGELFF
TRBV12-1	NA	TRBJ2-7	14	NA	TGTGCCAGCCTATTCATGGAGAGATACTACGAGCAGTACTTC	CASLFMERYYEQYF
TRBV7-2	TRBD1	TRBJ1-2	14	NA	TGTGCCAGCAGCTCAAGGACAGGGAACTATGGCTACACCTTC	CASSSRTGNYGYTF
TRBV9	NA	TRBJ2-7	15	NA	TGTGCCAGCAGCGTCCGGGACTCAACGCACTACGAGCAGTACTTC	CASSVRDSTHYEQYF
TRBV11-3	TRBD1	TRBJ2-3	16	NA	TGTGCCAGCAGCCCTTCCCGACAGGGCAGGGGAGATACGCAGTATTTT	CASSPSRQGRGDTQYF
TRBV7-9	NA	TRBJ2-3	15	NA	TGTGCCAGCAGCTTAGGACAGAGTAGCACAGATACGCAGTATTTT	CASSLGQSSTDTQYF
TRBV6-1	TRBD1	TRBJ1-6	15	NA	TGTGCCAGCAGTGAGACAGGGAATAGTAATTCACCCCTCCACTTT	CASSETGNSNSPLHF
TRBV4-3	NA	TRBJ1-1	16	once	TGCGCCAGCAGCCAAGATCGGGGTTCGCGGAACACTGAAGCTTTCTTT	CASSQDRGSRNTEAFF
TRBV7-2	NA	TRBJ1-3	14	NA	TGTGCCAGCAGCTTAGCGCAGGGGGGAAACACCATATATTTT	CASSLAQGGNTIYF
TRBV12-5	TRBD2	TRBJ2-1	15	NA	TGTGCTAGCGAAGGGGGAGCGGGAGAACCGGATGAGCAGTTCTTC	CASEGGAGEPDEQFF
TRBV10-3	TRBD1	TRBJ2-3	15	NA	TGTGCCATCAGTGGACGACAGGGAGGCACAGATACGCAGTATTTT	CAISGRQGGTDTQYF
TRBV2	TRBD2	TRBJ2-3	15	NA	TGTGCCAGCAGCCGGGGACTAGCGGGGGCAGATACGCAGTATTTT	CASSRGLAGADTQYF
TRBV9	TRBD2	TRBJ2-1	16	NA	TGTGCCAGCAGCGTGACTAGCGGGAGGGGCTACAATGAGCAGTTCTTC	CASSVTSGRGYNEQFF
TRBV13	NA	TRBJ2-1	16	NA	TGTGCCAGCAGCTTATATGCTGTGGGCTCCTACAATGAGCAGTTCTTC	CASSLYAVGSYNEQFF
TRBV29-1	TRBD2	TRBJ2-7	14	NA	TGCAGCGTTGAACTGGTAGCGGGGGGGCTCGAGCAGTACTTC	CSVELVAGGLEQYF
TRBV12-1	NA	TRBJ2-7	10	NA	TGTGCCAGCAGCTTTTCCGAGCAGTACTTC	CASSFSEQYF
TRBV5-5	NA	TRBJ1-2	15	NA	TGTGCCAGCAGCTTGAGGCTACAGGGAAACTATGGCTACACCTTC	CASSLRLQGNYGYTF
TRBV7-9	TRBD2	TRBJ2-1	16	NA	TGTGCCAGCAGCTTCCGGGAGGGCCACTCCTACAATGAGCAGTTCTTC	CASSFREGHSYNEQFF
TRBV19	NA	TRBJ2-3	13	few	TGTGCCAGTAGTTTAAGCGGAACAGATACGCAGTATTTT	CASSLSGTDTQYF
TRBV28	NA	TRBJ2-5	13	NA	TGTGCCAGCAGTTTTTCCTTCCGAGAGACCCAGTACTTC	CASSFSFRETQYF
TRBV28	NA	TRBJ1-5	12	NA	TGTGCCAGCAAAGGGAGGAATCAGCCCCAGCATTTT	CASKGRNQPQHF
TRBV7-2	TRBD2	TRBJ2-3	15	NA	TGTGCCAGCAGCAGGGCGGGAGCCTCCGCAGATACGCAGTATTTT	CASSRAGASADTQYF
TRBV7-8	NA	TRBJ1-5	12	NA	TGTGCCAGCAGCCCTGCGGGCCAGCCCCAGCATTTT	CASSPAGQPQHF
TRBV30	TRBD2	TRBJ2-7	14	NA	TGTGCCTGGAGGACTAGCGGGGCGCCCTACGAGCAGTACTTC	CAWRTSGAPYEQYF
TRBV5-1	TRBD1	TRBJ2-7	15	NA	TGCGCCAGCAGCTTGGAGGCAGGGGGTTCCGCCGAGCAGTACTTC	CASSLEAGGSAEQYF
TRBV7-2	TRBD1	TRBJ1-6	14	NA	TGTGCCAGCAGCCTGACAGGGGAAGGTTCACCCCTCCACTTT	CASSLTGEGSPLHF
TRBV6-5	NA	TRBJ2-5	12	NA	TGTGCCAGCAGTGAAGGTTGGGAGACCCAGTACTTC	CASSEGWETQYF
TRBV29-1	TRBD2	TRBJ2-3	14	once	TGCAGCGTTGAATTGGGACTAGCCACAGATACGCAGTATTTT	CSVELGLATDTQYF
TRBV5-8	NA	TRBJ1-5	13	NA	TGTGCCAGCAGCTTGACCCCCTATCAGCCCCAGCATTTT	CASSLTPYQPQHF
TRBV19	NA	TRBJ1-1	14	NA	TGTGCCAGCCTATTAGTCGGCGGGAGCACTGAAGCTTTCTTT	CASLLVGGSTEAFF
TRBV28	NA	TRBJ2-2	14	few	TGTGCCAGCAGGGTAGCCCTCGAAACCGGGGAGCTGTTTTTT	CASRVALETGELFF
TRBV11-2	NA	TRBJ1-1	14	NA	TGTGCCAGCAGCTTACCCCGACAAGGTCCTGAAGCTTTCTTT	CASSLPRQGPEAFF
TRBV19	NA	TRBJ2-7	14	NA	TGTGCCAGTAGTATCCTCGGCGGATCCTACGAGCAGTACTTC	CASSILGGSYEQYF
TRBV2	NA	TRBJ1-2	13	NA	TGTGCCAGCACTCCGACCCGCAGTTATGGCTACACCTTC	CASTPTRSYGYTF
TRBV11-2	NA	TRBJ2-7	11	NA	TGTGCCAGCAGCCTCACCTACGAGCAGTACTTC	CASSLTYEQYF
TRBV25-1	NA	TRBJ1-4	13	once	TGTGCCAGCCTGGGACCTCCTAATGAAAAACTGTTTTTT	CASLGPPNEKLFF
TRBV7-2	NA	TRBJ2-7	15	NA	TGTGCCAGCAGCTTAGCGCTGGAGGGGTCGAGCGAGCAGTACTTC	CASSLALEGSSEQYF
TRBV27	TRBD2	TRBJ2-1	16	NA	TGTGCCAGCAGTATCAGCGGGAGGGCCGCCTACAATGAGCAGTTCTTC	CASSISGRAAYNEQFF
TRBV7-6	TRBD2	TRBJ2-1	15	NA	TGTGCCAGCAGCTTCCAAGCGGGGGGTTACAATGAGCAGTTCTTC	CASSFQAGGYNEQFF
TRBV27	TRBD2	TRBJ2-2	15	NA	TGTGCCAGCAGCTTTCTAGCGGGAAACACCGGGGAGCTGTTTTTT	CASSFLAGNTGELFF
TRBV20-1	NA	TRBJ2-3	10	NA	TGCAGTGCTATGACAGATACGCAGTATTTT	CSAMTDTQYF
TRBV2	NA	TRBJ2-7	12	NA	TGTGCCAGCACATTGATTGGGGGGGAGCAGTACTTC	CASTLIGGEQYF
TRBV5-1	TRBD1	TRBJ2-7	19	NA	TGCGCCAGCAGGAGCTTGTCGTTGAACAGGGGGCCAACCGCCTACGAGCAGTACTTC	CASRSLSLNRGPTAYEQYF